The next 14 T cell receptor beta chains were all read from a single sample in a study of siplizumab effects on memory and regulatory T cells. Sequencing was performed with immunoSEQ multiplex PCR; in TCRdb, only in-frame clones are kept and a portion is missing. The table records roughly 60,000 clones, more than 80% of them present only once. Sequenced sample: CD8+ T cells sorted from blood. These receptors were taken from a human donor in good health.

The chain combines TRBV6-1 with TRBJ2-1; D uncertain. Per germline, CDR1 MNHNS and CDR2 SASEGT. V lost 7 bases to trimming and J lost 3 bases, with 4 bases between them. The CDR3 has 11 amino acids. The CDR3 DNA reads as TGTGCCAGCACGGGCTACAATGAGCAGTTCTTC. It translates to CASTGYNEQFF.

V and J are TRBV7-8 and TRBJ2-1; D not certain. The germline V and J ends were trimmed by 2 bases and 6 bases, with 8 bases remaining between them. The CDR3 spans 13 residues. In germline, CDR1 is SGHVS, CDR2 FQNEAQ. This CDR3 reads CASSLKIPNEQFF. Written as DNA, the CDR3 is TGTGCCAGCAGCTTAAAGATTCCCAATGAGCAGTTCTTC.

CDR3: CASSLSGGYLYNEQFF. The CDR3 DNA is TGTGCCAGCAGCCTCAGCGGGGGATACCTATACAATGAGCAGTTCTTC. The rearrangement links TRBV9 to TRBJ2-1; 8 nucleotides line up with TRBD2. CDR1 is SGDLS and CDR2 is YYNGEE in the germline V gene. The CDR3 has 16 residues. Trimming removed 4 bases from V and 4 bases from J; junction bases left unmatched: 10.

V gene TRBV18 combines with J gene TRBJ2-5; the D is unclear. The CDR3 extends over 12 amino acids. V lost 4 bases and J 5 bases, leaving 8 bases between the germline ends. The V gene's germline CDR1 is KGHSH and CDR2 LQKENI. CDR3 nucleotides: TGTGCCAGCTCACGTGGTCTTGAGACCCAGTACTTC. Protein product: CASSRGLETQYF.

This rearrangement joins TRBV7-9 to TRBJ2-7, with 10 bases that match TRBD2. This CDR3 is 16 amino acids long. Germline CDR1 is SEHNR and CDR2 is FQNEAQ (reference sequence). V was clipped by 5 bases and J by 6 bases; unmatched bases: 13. For the CDR3, the DNA is TGTGCCAGCAGCCCAGTGGGAGGACTAGCGGTCGTCGAGCAGTACTTC. Encoded protein: CASSPVGGLAVVEQYF.

The CDR3 DNA reads TGTGCCAGCTCGGACAGGGCGATGGAGACCCAGTACTTC. Protein sequence: CASSDRAMETQYF. This rearrangement joins TRBV2 to TRBJ2-5; 8 nucleotides match TRBD1. The germline gives CDR1 SNHLY, CDR2 FYNNEI. J lost 5 bases, V lost 8 bases, and 7 bases had no gene match. The CDR3 has 13 amino acids.

The chain uses TRBV27 and TRBJ2-2, with TRBD1 identical over 9 bases. The trim removed 5 bases at V and 6 bases at J, leaving 7 bases unmatched. Per germline, CDR1 MNHEY and CDR2 SMNVEV (reference sequence). The CDR3 has 15 residues. The CDR3 nucleotides read TGTGCCAGCAGTCGGGGACAGGGAAGGGCCGGGGAGCTGTTTTTT. Translated: CASSRGQGRAGELFF.

The rearrangement uses TRBV28 and TRBJ2-7, with D uncertain. Trimming left V 1 base short and J 4 bases short, with 11 bases between. This CDR3 comprises 14 residues. Germline-derived CDR1 and CDR2 are MDHEN and SYDVKM. For the CDR3, the DNA is TGTGCCAGCAGTTTATATGGGCCCAGGTACGAGCAGTACTTC. As protein: CASSLYGPRYEQYF.

The chain has TRBV28 and TRBJ1-5, with D perhaps matching TRBD1 (5 bases). Germline CDR1 MDHEN, CDR2 SYDVKM. The CDR3 runs 14 residues. The V and J ends lost 3 bases and 6 bases respectively, with 12 bases between them. The CDR3: CASSFRGESQPQHF. DNA of the CDR3: TGTGCCAGCAGTTTTAGAGGGGAGAGTCAGCCCCAGCATTTT.

The gene calls are TRBV28 and TRBJ2-7, with 7 bases fitting TRBD1. Trimming at V came to 4 bases and at J to 6 bases, leaving 6 bases not matched to a gene. There are 13 residues in the CDR3. Germline CDR1 is MDHEN and CDR2 is SYDVKM. The chain's CDR3 is CASSSRQGVEQYF. CDR3 bases: TGTGCCAGCAGTTCAAGACAGGGCGTCGAGCAGTACTTC.

The sample holds one count of this clone. The chain is built from TRBV19 and TRBJ1-3; perhaps TRBD1 as D (5 bases). The germline CDR1 and CDR2 sequences are LNHDA and SQIVND (reference sequence). The V end lost 0 bases, the J end lost 5 bases, and 17 bases lay between the germline ends. The CDR3 spans 17 residues. CDR3 DNA: TGTGCCAGTAGTATAGAAGAGTCGGGGCTAGGGAGAAACACCATATATTTT. Protein: CASSIEESGLGRNTIYF.

The gene calls are TRBV5-6 and TRBJ1-2; D may be TRBD1 (5 bases). This CDR3 has 16 amino acids. V lost 0 bases to trimming and J lost 1 base, with 13 bases between them. Germline V gene data show CDR1 as SGHDT and CDR2 as YYEEEE. DNA for the CDR3: TGTGCCAGCAGCTTGGCCGGGACGGGGGATAACTATGGCTACACCTTC. It is translated as CASSLAGTGDNYGYTF.

J is TRBJ2-7 and V is TRBV6-5; unclear D gene. V gave up 5 bases and J gave up 0 bases, with 5 bases separating them. The CDR3 has 12 amino acids. In germline, CDR1 is MNHEY, CDR2 SVGAGI. CDR3 loop: CASSASSYEQYF. Here the CDR3 DNA reads TGTGCCAGCAGTGCAAGCTCCTACGAGCAGTACTTC.

The chain links TRBV19 to TRBJ2-7, with D tentatively TRBD1 (5 bases). Germline V CDR1 and CDR2: LNHDA, SQIVND (reference sequence). V dropped 1 base and J dropped 7 bases, with 17 bases sitting between them. CDR3 length: 15 amino acids. The DNA of the CDR3 is TGTGCCAGTAGTATAGGGGTGGCCAGGGCCGTGGAGCAGTACTTC. Translated: CASSIGVARAVEQYF.